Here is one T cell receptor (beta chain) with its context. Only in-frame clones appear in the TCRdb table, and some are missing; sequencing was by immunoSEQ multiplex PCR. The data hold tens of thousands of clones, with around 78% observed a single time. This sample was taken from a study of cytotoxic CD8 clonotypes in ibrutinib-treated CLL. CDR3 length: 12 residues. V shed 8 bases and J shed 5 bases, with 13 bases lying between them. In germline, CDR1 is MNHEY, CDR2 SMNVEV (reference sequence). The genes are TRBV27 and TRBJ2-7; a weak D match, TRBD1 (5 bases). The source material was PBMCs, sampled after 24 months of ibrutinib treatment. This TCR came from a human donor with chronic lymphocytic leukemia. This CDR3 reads CASQGLGNEQYF. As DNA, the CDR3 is TGTGCCAGCCAGGGTCTCGGAAACGAGCAGTACTTC.